This entry lists 19 T cell receptor beta chains sequenced from one sample in a study of PD-L1 blockade in urothelial cancer. Produced via immunoSEQ multiplex PCR; TCRdb's table is partial and in-frame only. Of fewer than 75,000 clones listed, roughly 84% are singletons. The sample here was PBMCs, taken around atezolizumab (anti-PD-L1) treatment. The source of these receptors is a man aged 70 or older with urothelial cancer.

This clone was detected a few times. The rearrangement joins TRBV20-1 to TRBJ2-3, with D unclear. V lost 6 bases and J lost 6, with 10 bases in between. The CDR3 covers 11 residues. CDR1 is DFQATT, CDR2 SNEGSKA, per germline (reference sequence). The DNA for the CDR3 is TGCAGTGCCTCTTGGAGCGATACGCAGTATTTT. Encoded protein: CSASWSDTQYF.

The chain uses TRBV6-6 and TRBJ2-1; D possibly corresponds to TRBD1 (5 bases). CDR1 is MNHNY, CDR2 SVGAGI, per germline (reference sequence). This CDR3 comprises 13 residues. V lost 2 bases and J 5 bases, leaving 7 bases between the germline ends. This chain's CDR3 is CASSYQQDNEQFF. The CDR3 bases are TGTGCCAGCAGTTACCAACAGGACAATGAGCAGTTCTTC.

The chain recombines TRBV6-1 with TRBJ2-1, with unresolved D. The V end lost 7 bases, the J end lost 6 bases, and 10 bases lay between the germline ends. CDR1 MNHNS and CDR2 SASEGT come from the germline V gene. This CDR3 spans 12 amino acids. CDR3 coding DNA: TGTGCCAGCACTTCCGGTAGCAATGAGCAGTTCTTC. This encodes CASTSGSNEQFF.

The chain uses TRBV7-9 and TRBJ2-5, with TRBD1 as a possible D gene (7 bases). Germline V gene lookup returns CDR1 SEHNR and CDR2 FQNEAQ (reference sequence). This CDR3 spans 14 amino acids. V lost 5 bases and J lost 4, with 14 bases in between. The CDR3 DNA is TGTGCCAGCAGCCCCCGACAGGGAGGAGAGACCCAGTACTTC. Translation gives CASSPRQGGETQYF.

The chain combines TRBV5-1 with TRBJ2-2, with 15 bases that match TRBD2. This CDR3 is built from 19 residues. The junction had 10 bases not matched to a gene; V was cut back by 1 base and J by 6 bases. Germline values: CDR1 SGHRS, CDR2 YFSETQ. The CDR3 reads CASSLLTGTSGRPAGELFF. Here the CDR3 DNA reads TGCGCCAGCAGCTTGTTAACCGGGACTAGCGGGAGGCCGGCCGGGGAGCTGTTTTTT.

The CDR3 protein is CASSPRGRGTEAFF. The CDR3 DNA reads TGTGCCAGCAGTCCTAGGGGGCGCGGCACTGAAGCTTTCTTT. This rearrangement joins TRBV28 to TRBJ1-1; 7 bases are shared with TRBD1. The CDR3 covers 14 residues. CDR1 is MDHEN and CDR2 is SYDVKM in the germline V gene. Losses at the gene ends were 5 bases for V and 4 bases for J; bases not matched to a gene: 7.

This clone turned up a few times. The CDR3 coding sequence is TGCGCCAGCAGCCTGGGACAGGGAAGGGCGGAAGCTTTCTTT. Translation gives CASSLGQGRAEAFF. The J gene is TRBJ1-1, the V gene TRBV5-1, with TRBD1 identical over 9 bases. The germline gives CDR1 SGHRS, CDR2 YFSETQ. The length of the CDR3 is 14 residues. V lost 4 bases, J lost 8 bases, and 9 bases stayed unmatched.

This clone occurred once. J is TRBJ2-1 and V is TRBV28, with D possibly matching TRBD2 (5 bases). The CDR3 is 15 amino acids. Between the trimmed V and J ends, which lost 4 bases and 4 bases, there was a span of 14 bases. Germline V gene lookup returns CDR1 MDHEN and CDR2 SYDVKM. This CDR3 is CASSSQLGDYNEQFF. The CDR3 DNA sequence: TGTGCCAGCAGTTCCCAGTTGGGAGATTACAATGAGCAGTTCTTC.

The chain combines TRBV2 with TRBJ1-2; 7 nucleotides agree with TRBD1. Trimming at V came to 2 bases and at J to 4 bases, leaving 4 bases not matched to a gene. Per the germline V gene, CDR1 is SNHLY and CDR2 is FYNNEI. The CDR3 length is 14 residues. CDR3 nucleotide sequence: TGTGCCAGCAGTGAACACAGGGGTTCCTATGGCTACACCTTC. Translation: CASSEHRGSYGYTF.

This chain connects TRBV6-1 to TRBJ2-2, with D tentatively TRBD1 (5 bases). This CDR3 is 14 amino acids long. The V and J ends lost 4 bases and 1 base respectively, with 7 bases between them. Looked up from germline, CDR1 is MNHNS and CDR2 is SASEGT. CDR3 coding DNA: TGTGCCAGCAGTGTTACAGGGAACACCGGGGAGCTGTTTTTT. It is translated as CASSVTGNTGELFF.

The chain has TRBV5-3 and TRBJ1-1, with 8 bases matching TRBD1. TRBV5-3 is identified as an open reading frame with a role that is uncertain. The CDR3 has 14 residues. With V trimmed by 4 bases and J by 4 bases, 6 bases remained unmatched. Here the CDR3 reads CARSEPDRATEAFF. The CDR3 DNA follows: TGTGCCAGAAGCGAACCGGACAGGGCCACTGAAGCTTTCTTT.

V is TRBV18 and J is TRBJ2-7; TRBD2 matches at 7 bases. Germline values: CDR1 KGHSH, CDR2 LQKENI. Unmatched junction bases numbered 4, after V lost 2 bases and J lost 3 bases. CDR3 length equals 14 residues. The CDR3 region has the DNA TGTGCCAGCTCACCAGCCAGCGGGAACTACGAGCAGTACTTC. Its translation: CASSPASGNYEQYF.

The V and J genes are TRBV10-2 and TRBJ2-2; 9 positions match TRBD2. The junction had 7 bases not matched to a gene; V was cut back by 1 base and J by 7 bases. This CDR3 has 16 residues. Germline V lookup: CDR1 WSHSY, CDR2 SAAADI. CDR3 in amino acids: CASSEWAGGPSGELFF. CDR3 bases: TGCGCCAGCAGTGAGTGGGCGGGAGGGCCTAGCGGGGAGCTGTTTTTT.

The sample holds one count of this clone. V usage is TRBV6-5 and J usage is TRBJ2-1; 12 bases agree with TRBD2. V gave up 9 bases and J gave up 5 bases; unmatched junction bases: 8. The CDR3 has 15 amino acids. Germline V CDR1 and CDR2: MNHEY, SVGAGI. CDR3 sequence (DNA): TGTGCCAGGTCACTAGCGGGAGGTACCCACAATGAGCAGTTCTTC. Amino acid sequence: CARSLAGGTHNEQFF.

This clone was detected only once. The rearrangement uses TRBV7-8 and TRBJ2-3; maybe TRBD2 (8 bases). This CDR3 has 16 residues. Germline V CDR1 and CDR2: SGHVS, FQNEAQ. The ends were cut back, 2 bases at V and 4 bases at J, with 16 bases in the middle. The DNA for the CDR3 is TGTGCCAGCAGCTTAAGGGTAGCGGGACAGTCAGATACGCAGTATTTT. This gives the protein CASSLRVAGQSDTQYF.

This clone turned up a few times. The chain joins TRBV9 to TRBJ1-5, with D possibly being TRBD1 (6 bases). The CDR3 sequence is 15 residues long. The V gene lost 3 bases and the J gene lost 3 bases, with 13 bases spanning the gap. Germline V CDR1 and CDR2: SGDLS, YYNGEE. The CDR3 loop is CASSARGQINQPQHF. CDR3 in DNA: TGTGCCAGCAGCGCCCGAGGACAGATCAATCAGCCCCAGCATTTT.

The J gene is TRBJ1-3, the V gene TRBV6-5; no reliable D call. The CDR3 consists of 15 residues. Per germline, CDR1 MNHEY and CDR2 SVGAGI. Trimming removed 5 bases at V and 2 bases at J, with 13 bases between. This CDR3 is CASSVTSGTGNTIYF. DNA for the CDR3: TGTGCCAGCAGTGTTACGTCGGGGACTGGAAACACCATATATTTT.

The rearrangement joins TRBV29-1 to TRBJ2-1, with 10 bases identical to TRBD1. Germline trimming cut 3 bases from V and 7 bases from J; bases unmatched to any gene: 9. This CDR3 comprises 15 residues. Germline lookup yields CDR1 SQVTM and CDR2 ANQGSEA. Written as DNA, the CDR3 is TGCAGCGTTGAGGGACAGGGGTCACTTGGGAATGAGCAGTTCTTC. This encodes CSVEGQGSLGNEQFF.

This clone has only one observation. V and J are TRBV28 and TRBJ1-2, with 8 bases identical to TRBD1. Per germline, CDR1 MDHEN and CDR2 SYDVKM. V lost 7 bases, J lost 4 bases, and 8 bases stayed unmatched. CDR3 length: 14 residues. As DNA, the CDR3 is TGTGCCAGCAACGACAGGGGTGGGGCCTATGGCTACACCTTC. Amino acids: CASNDRGGAYGYTF.